The sequence of this T cell receptor beta chain was determined in a study of identical twins. A single record per CDR3 protein comes from TCRdb applying MiXCR to the 5' RACE reads. This sample has a few hundred thousand distinct CDR3 sequences, with roughly a tenth found just once. This clonotype was recorded a few times. A read error may produce the germline difference seen at one junction end. The germline V gene encodes CDR1 LGHNA and CDR2 YSLEER. The CDR3 spans 15 residues. The chain carries TRBV4-3 and TRBJ2-1; 14 nucleotides match TRBD2. The TCR originated in a man between 50 and 59 years old in good health. The sequenced sample consisted of memory T cells sorted from blood. The CDR3, as DNA: TGCGCCAGCAGCCAGACTAGCGGGGGGGCACTTGAGGAGTTCTTC. This codes for CASSQTSGGALEEFF.